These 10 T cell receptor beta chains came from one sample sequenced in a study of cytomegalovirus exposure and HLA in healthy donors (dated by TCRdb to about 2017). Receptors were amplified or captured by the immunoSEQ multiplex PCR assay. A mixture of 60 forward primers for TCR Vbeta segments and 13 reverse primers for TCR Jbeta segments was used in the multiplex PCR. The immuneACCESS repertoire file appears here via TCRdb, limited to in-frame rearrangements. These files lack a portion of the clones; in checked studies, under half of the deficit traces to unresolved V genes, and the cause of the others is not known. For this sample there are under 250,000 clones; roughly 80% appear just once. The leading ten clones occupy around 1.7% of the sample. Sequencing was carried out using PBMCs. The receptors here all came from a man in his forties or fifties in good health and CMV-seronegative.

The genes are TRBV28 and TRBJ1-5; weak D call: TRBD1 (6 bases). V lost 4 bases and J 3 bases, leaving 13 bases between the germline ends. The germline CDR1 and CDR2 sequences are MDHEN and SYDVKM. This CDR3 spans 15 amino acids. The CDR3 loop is CASSWGQTYNQPQHF. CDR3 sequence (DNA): TGTGCCAGCAGTTGGGGACAAACGTACAATCAGCCCCAGCATTTT.

This CDR3 is CASSPDTNTDTQYF. DNA of the CDR3: TGTGCCAGCAGTCCGGACACGAACACAGATACGCAGTATTTT. This chain links TRBV7-9 with TRBJ2-3; a weak D match, TRBD1 (5 bases). Germline V gene sequence: CDR1 SEHNR, CDR2 FQNEAQ (reference sequence). The CDR3 spans 14 residues. V was shortened by 6 bases and J by 2 bases, with 12 bases between the two germline ends.

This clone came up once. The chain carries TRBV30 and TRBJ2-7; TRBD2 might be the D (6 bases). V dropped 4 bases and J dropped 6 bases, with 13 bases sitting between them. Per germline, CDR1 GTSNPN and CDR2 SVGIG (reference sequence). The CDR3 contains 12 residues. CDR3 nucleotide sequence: TGTGCCTGGACGGCAGGGAGGCCCGAGCAGTACTTC. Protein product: CAWTAGRPEQYF.

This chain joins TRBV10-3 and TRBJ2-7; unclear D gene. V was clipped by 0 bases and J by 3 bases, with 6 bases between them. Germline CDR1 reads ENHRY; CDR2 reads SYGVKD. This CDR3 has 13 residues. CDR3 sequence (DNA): TGTGCCATCAGTGAGTCCCGGGTCTACGAGCAGTACTTC. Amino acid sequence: CAISESRVYEQYF.

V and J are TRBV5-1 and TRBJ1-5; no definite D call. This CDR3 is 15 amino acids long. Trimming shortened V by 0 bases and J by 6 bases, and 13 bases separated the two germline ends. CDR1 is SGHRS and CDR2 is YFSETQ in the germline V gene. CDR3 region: CASSLDGDFSQPQHF. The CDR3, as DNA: TGCGCCAGCAGCTTGGATGGCGACTTCAGTCAGCCCCAGCATTTT.

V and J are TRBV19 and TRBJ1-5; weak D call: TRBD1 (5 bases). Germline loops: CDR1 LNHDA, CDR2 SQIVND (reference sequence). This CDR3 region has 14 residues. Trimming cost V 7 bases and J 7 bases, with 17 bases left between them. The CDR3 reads CASTLGGLGQPQHF. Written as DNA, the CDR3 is TGTGCCAGTACTCTCGGGGGTTTGGGCCAGCCCCAGCATTTT.

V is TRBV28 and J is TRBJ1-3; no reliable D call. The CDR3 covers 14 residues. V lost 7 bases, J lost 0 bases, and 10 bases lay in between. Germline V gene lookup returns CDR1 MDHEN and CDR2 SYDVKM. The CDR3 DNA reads TGTGCCAGCACCCCGGGAGCCTCTGGAAACACCATATATTTT. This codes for CASTPGASGNTIYF.

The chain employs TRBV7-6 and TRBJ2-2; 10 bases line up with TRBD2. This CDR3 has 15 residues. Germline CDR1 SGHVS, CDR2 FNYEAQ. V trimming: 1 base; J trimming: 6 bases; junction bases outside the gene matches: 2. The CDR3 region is CASSLGAGGAGELFF. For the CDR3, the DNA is TGTGCCAGCAGCTTAGGAGCGGGGGGGGCCGGGGAGCTGTTTTTT. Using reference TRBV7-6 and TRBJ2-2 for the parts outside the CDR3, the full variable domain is GAGVSQSPRYKVTKRGQDVALRCDPISGHVSLYWYRQALGQGPEFLTYFNYEAQQDKSGLPNDRFSAERPEGSISTLTIQRTEQRDSAMYRCASSLGAGGAGELFFGEGSRLTVL.

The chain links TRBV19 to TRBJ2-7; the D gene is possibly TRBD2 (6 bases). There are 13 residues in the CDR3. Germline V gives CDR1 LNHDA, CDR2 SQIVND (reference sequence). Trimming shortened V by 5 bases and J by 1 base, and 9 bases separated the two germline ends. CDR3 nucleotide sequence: TGTGCCAGTAGTGGAGGGAGGTCCTACGAGCAGTACTTC. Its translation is CASSGGRSYEQYF.

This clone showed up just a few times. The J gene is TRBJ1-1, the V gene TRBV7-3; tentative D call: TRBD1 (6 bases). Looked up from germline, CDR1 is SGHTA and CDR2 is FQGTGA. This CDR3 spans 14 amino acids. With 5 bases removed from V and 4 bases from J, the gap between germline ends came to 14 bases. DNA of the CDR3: TGTGCCAGCAGCATGAACAGGGTCGGCACTGAAGCTTTCTTT. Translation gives CASSMNRVGTEAFF.